This T cell receptor beta chain was documented in a study of OX40 agonist ivuxolimab in advanced cancers. On this clone itself: Its cognate antigen is unknown.

The data were produced by immunoSEQ multiplex PCR, yet TCRdb's version contains in-frame clones alone and is incomplete. The sample has roughly 69,000 clones, approximately 84% seen once. Study conclusions and caveats: Expanded peripheral T cells had an undetermined antigen specificity.

This CDR3 is 17 amino acids long. V was pared by 2 bases and J by 3 bases, with 10 bases of the junction left unmatched. The chain recombines TRBV23-1 with TRBJ2-7; 10 bases map to TRBD1. TRBV23-1 qualifies as an ORF whose function is uncertain. Sequencing used CD4+ or CD8+ T cells sorted from blood, obtained in a trial of the OX40 agonist ivuxolimab. The TCR was taken from an adult with an advanced solid tumor such as melanoma, head and neck, liver or kidney cancer. The chain's CDR3 is CASSQMELGTGDYEQYF. CDR3 bases: TGCGCCAGCAGTCAAATGGAATTGGGGACAGGGGACTACGAGCAGTACTTC.